This T cell receptor beta chain emerged from a study of radiation and T cells in renal cell carcinoma. The V gene's germline CDR1 is MNHNY and CDR2 SVGAGI (reference sequence). The V gene lost 6 bases and the J gene lost 2 bases, with 18 bases spanning the gap. The CDR3 length is 16 residues. As to this clone: Its antigen is unknown.

Findings and caveats of the study: Top tumor clonotypes rose in blood 2 weeks post-radiation, then contracted.

The time point: blood 4 weeks post-SBRT, at nephrectomy. The treatment denotes: 15 Gy SBRT to primary tumor, nephrectomy 4 weeks later. Nephrectomy followed 15 Gy stereotactic body radiation by 4 weeks. Clear cell pathology was present in this patient's renal cell carcinoma. Produced via immunoSEQ multiplex PCR; TCRdb's table is partial and in-frame only. The sample has around 99,000 clones, approximately 82% seen once. The sequence was collected from a man between 60 and 75 years old with renal cell carcinoma. The V and J genes are TRBV6-6 and TRBJ2-3; D ambiguous. Source: blood, taken from a patient whose treatment included radiotherapy and nephrectomy. The CDR3 DNA is TGTGCCAGCAGCCCGAGCACGGCAGGCCTCACAGATACGCAGTATTTT. Its protein is CASSPSTAGLTDTQYF.